This TCR beta chain was documented in a study of Ad26.COV2.S vaccination and SARS-CoV-2 variants. The CDR3 spans 14 residues. Trimming took 3 bases from V and 7 from J; bases not matched to a gene: 6. CDR1 GTSNPN and CDR2 SVGIG come from the germline V gene (reference sequence). The sample's treatment: around 19 received Ad26.COV2.S at low or high dose, single or two shots; 5 received placebo; per-sample allocation not given. Sample collection was performed on day 63 after the first vaccine or placebo injection. Adults aged 18-55 years in Boston included the donor. The repertoire was sequenced with immunoSEQ multiplex PCR; TCRdb's copy has only in-frame clones and lacks some. The repertoire holds around 250,000 clones, with approximately 87% as singletons.

The chain recombines TRBV30 with TRBJ1-6, with TRBD1 matching over 7 bases. The clonotype comes from a person aged 18 to 59 who received the Ad26.COV2.S COVID-19 vaccine or a placebo. The specimen was peripheral blood, collected in a trial of Ad26.COV2.S vaccine versus placebo. The CDR3 is CAWRQGSGNSPLHF. The CDR3 nucleotides are TGTGCCTGGAGACAGGGGTCTGGCAATTCACCCCTCCACTTT.